A selection of T cell receptor beta chains follows, all from one sample in a study of persistence of HIV-infected CD4 T cells. Profiling relied on immunoSEQ multiplex PCR, and the TCRdb table lists in-frame clones only, not all of them. In the table there are just over 35,000 clones, about 85% of which are singletons. Their specific antigens are unknown. Specimen: cultured CD4+ T cells from PBMCs, collected from a patient who received antiretroviral therapy. These receptors were obtained from an adult with HIV. The donor label of this sample is uncertain. CDR3s leave out the opening cysteine and the closing phenylalanine or tryptophan. Each record gives: V gene, J gene, CDR3 protein.

TRBV6-5,TRBJ1-2,ASDRDRAYGYT
TRBV7-3,TRBJ2-3,ASSSDLSGSTDTQY
TRBV9,TRBJ2-1,ASSVAGHYNEQF
TRBV15,TRBJ2-1,ATSSLQGAYEQF
TRBV28,TRBJ2-1,ASSPPRDFHEQF
TRBV5-4,TRBJ2-1,ASSPRRVFDEQF
TRBV2,TRBJ2-1,ASSERLRNEQF
TRBV12-5,TRBJ1-4,ASATQGAREKLF
TRBV18,TRBJ2-2,ASSPPGLNTGELF
TRBV24-1,TRBJ1-4,ATSENRDSEKLF
TRBV7-3,TRBJ2-1,ASSSLGAGGYNEQF
TRBV29-1,TRBJ2-3,SVLFGGVTDTQY
TRBV7-3,TRBJ2-2,ASSSTARNTGELF
TRBV11-2,TRBJ1-2,ASSLAAGAYNINYGYT
TRBV5-1,TRBJ2-1,ASTQGLGIEQF
TRBV25-1,TRBJ1-4,ASSAGQGNEKLF
TRBV27,TRBJ2-6,ASSLGTSGANVLT
TRBV5-4,TRBJ1-1,ASSLRTNTEAF
TRBV7-2,TRBJ1-3,ASSSIRGSGNTIY
TRBV10-1,TRBJ2-2,ASSDQGLAGNTGELF
TRBV19,TRBJ1-5,ASSIDSRGPQH
TRBV3-1/TRBV3-2,TRBJ2-3,ASSQGPASSTDTQY
TRBV28,TRBJ1-6,ASSSLDPLH
TRBV5-4,TRBJ1-5,ASSPGTGSNQPQH
TRBV18,TRBJ1-3,ASSPTQGNTIY
TRBV30,TRBJ2-3,AWGSGLAWGDTQY
TRBV14,TRBJ1-3,ASSQPLGGLGGNTIY
TRBV7-9,TRBJ1-4,ASSRLSGSPRTTNEKLF
TRBV9,TRBJ1-2,ASSAATSTTNYGYT
TRBV5-4,TRBJ1-2,ASSGLLAYGYT
TRBV2,TRBJ1-2,ASSEDSGAGYT
TRBV20-1,TRBJ1-1,SASMTGRDTEAF
TRBV4-1,TRBJ2-7,ASSQTPGSSYEQY
TRBV6-1,TRBJ1-6,ASSDTGVNSPLH
TRBV19,TRBJ2-2,ASSIWRQPNTGELF
TRBV5-1,TRBJ2-6,ASSLVEAGANVLT